One TCR beta chain is described in this entry. Its cognate antigen is unknown. This CDR3 contains 14 residues. Germline CDR1 is LNHDA and CDR2 is SQIVND (reference sequence). V gave up 7 bases and J gave up 1 base, with 10 bases separating them. The sample comes from a study of cytomegalovirus exposure and HLA in healthy donors. General study points: Researchers reported from a later analysis that most CMV-associated TCR beta chains appeared HLA-restricted.

Use of 60 Vbeta and 13 Jbeta primers characterized the PCR. Assay: immunoSEQ multiplex PCR; the TCRdb copy retains only in-frame clones and omits some. This table has about 200,000 clones, 75% to 85% appearing once. V gene TRBV19 combines with J gene TRBJ2-2; TRBD1 might be the D (5 bases). The clonotype was recovered from a woman aged 45-65 years in good health and CMV-seronegative. Sequences were obtained from PBMCs. CDR3 DNA sequence: TGTGCCAGTAACGGCAGGGAGAACACCGGGGAGCTGTTTTTT. Its translation is CASNGRENTGELFF.